A single sample gave rise to the 9 T cell receptor beta chains below, sequenced in a study of blood T cell repertoires in COVID-19 (dated by TCRdb to the early 2020s). The library was produced with the immunoSEQ multiplex PCR assay. This is the immuneACCESS table as TCRdb keeps it, with only in-frame sequences that have V and J called. A part of the clones is gone; compared with another copy, unresolved V genes explain less than half, and the rest is unexplained. In all, the sample holds about 48,000 clones, and about nine tenths of those were seen once. Of the sample, approximately 16% is held by the ten largest clones. Sequencing was done on a sample of peripheral blood. The receptors derive from a human donor in a cohort sampled during active COVID-19.

Here the CDR3 DNA reads TGTGCCAGCAGTGGGACAGTTTTAAGCTCCTACGAGCAGTACTTC. It specifies CASSGTVLSSYEQYF. J is TRBJ2-7 and V is TRBV7-9; 7 positions match TRBD1. This CDR3 is built from 15 residues. Germline trimming cut 6 bases from V and 0 bases from J; bases unmatched to any gene: 8. Germline assignment: CDR1 SEHNR and CDR2 FQNEAQ (reference sequence).

The rearrangement joins TRBV4-1 to TRBJ1-1, with 7 bases lining up with TRBD1. Germline CDR1 is MGHRA and CDR2 is YSYEKL. This CDR3 has 12 residues. After removal of 11 bases from V and 0 bases from J, the junction contained 3 bases not matched to a gene. The CDR3 reads CASRGLNTEAFF. For the CDR3, the DNA is TGCGCCTCGAGGGGGCTGAACACTGAAGCTTTCTTT.

V usage is TRBV4-3 and J usage is TRBJ2-7; 7 nucleotides line up with TRBD1. V was clipped by 4 bases and J by 3 bases; unmatched bases: 9. CDR3 length: 15 amino acids. Germline CDR1 is LGHNA and CDR2 is YSLEER. The CDR3 spells CASSPNPGQVYEQYF. CDR3 nucleotide sequence: TGCGCCAGCAGCCCCAACCCCGGACAGGTCTACGAGCAGTACTTC.

V gene TRBV21-1 combines with J gene TRBJ1-1; the table's D call, TRBD1, was not checked against the DNA. TRBV21-1 is noted as a pseudogene. CDR3 length: 13 residues. CDR3 sequence reads: CASRNDRDGEAFF. CDR3 nucleotide sequence: TGTGCCAGCAGAAACGACAGGGATGGTGAAGCTTTCTTT.

As regards this clone: This specimen includes other DNA sequences encoding the same CDR3. V gene TRBV19 combines with J gene TRBJ2-7; D ambiguous. Germline lookup yields CDR1 LNHDA and CDR2 SQIVND (reference sequence). This CDR3 is built from 11 residues. Trimming cost V 5 bases and J 4 bases, with 6 bases left between them. In DNA form, the CDR3 reads TGTGCCAGTAGTGGAGATTACGAGCAGTACTTC. It specifies CASSGDYEQYF.

The CDR3 bases are TGTGCCAGCAGCCAAGAAACGCGATACTCTGGAAACACCATATATTTT. Translating it yields CASSQETRYSGNTIYF. The gene calls are TRBV3-1 (or the pseudogene TRBV3-2) and TRBJ1-3; D not certain. V dropped 0 bases and J dropped 0 bases, with 9 bases sitting between them. CDR3 length: 16 amino acids. Germline V gene sequence: CDR1 LGHDT, CDR2 YNNKEL (reference sequence).

The V call is TRBV7-9, the J call TRBJ1-2, with 10 nucleotides matching TRBD1. The CDR3 runs 13 residues. The V gene end was trimmed by 3 bases and the J gene end by 6 bases; junction bases not matched to a gene: 1. Germline V lookup: CDR1 SEHNR, CDR2 FQNEAQ (reference sequence). The CDR3 reads CASSFGTGDGYTF. CDR3 in DNA: TGTGCCAGCAGCTTCGGGACAGGGGATGGCTACACCTTC.

This sequence joins TRBV24-1 and TRBJ2-3; 7 nucleotides match TRBD1. CDR1 KGHDR and CDR2 SFDVKD come from the germline V gene. V trimming: 10 bases; J trimming: 9 bases; junction bases outside the gene matches: 12. This CDR3 is built from 13 residues. The DNA for the CDR3 is TGTGCCACTTGGGACAGCGATCGGAGGACGCAGTATTTT. Its protein product is CATWDSDRRTQYF.

The gene calls are TRBV2 and TRBJ1-5; D might be TRBD1 (5 bases). The CDR3 consists of 14 residues. Trimming left V 2 bases short and J 4 bases short, with 9 bases between. Germline CDR1 reads SNHLY; CDR2 reads FYNNEI. CDR3 residues: CASSEWGVNQPQHF. CDR3 DNA: TGTGCCAGCAGTGAATGGGGGGTTAATCAGCCCCAGCATTTT.